The clone carrying this T cell receptor (beta chain) was counted only a few times. The antigen is unknown. This entry comes from a study of T cell responses to AZD1222 COVID-19 vaccine. Clones were sequenced by immunoSEQ multiplex PCR, and TCRdb holds only the in-frame ones, with some missing. The table has over 150,000 clones, about 83% seen once. Germline V CDR1 and CDR2: SNHLY, FYNNEI. The CDR3 is 15 residues long. V lost 1 base and J lost 5, with 14 bases in between. General study points: Only five or six individuals given AZD1222 were seropositive at baseline.

The sequence came from an adult who received the AZD1222 COVID-19 vaccine. The chain employs TRBV2 and TRBJ1-2; D not certain. The sequencing here drew on peripheral blood, taken 28 days after the second AZD1222 dose. This chain's CDR3 is CASSEEAGEFYGYTF. CDR3 sequence (DNA): TGTGCCAGCAGTGAAGAGGCAGGAGAGTTTTATGGCTACACCTTC. The full variable domain, with the rest looked up from reference TRBV2 and TRBJ1-2, is EPEVTQTPSHQVTQMGQEVILRCVPISNHLYFYWYRQILGQKVEFLVSFYNNEISEKSEIFDDQFSVERPDGSNFTLKIRSTKLEDSAMYFCASSEEAGEFYGYTFGSGTRLTVV.